This TCR beta chain appears in the sequencing data of a study of cytomegalovirus exposure and HLA in healthy donors. Study-level information: An analysis done earlier identified about 120 million unique TCR beta sequences from about 179 million T cells. The study's findings and limits: In a later analysis, DRB1 alleles had the most associated TCRs; HLA-C alleles the fewest. Generally TCR sequences proved uncommon, though certain public TCRs appeared in numerous donors.

The germline V gene encodes CDR1 MNHNY and CDR2 SVGAGI (reference sequence). V lost 8 bases to trimming and J lost 1 base, with 16 bases between them. The CDR3 runs 15 residues. In the case of this clone: Its antigen is currently unknown.

13 Jbeta primers and 60 Vbeta primers were used for the PCR. TCRdb's table, derived via immunoSEQ multiplex PCR, lists solely in-frame clones and lacks some. This sample's table has roughly 100,000 clones. The clonotype comes from a man aged 40-50 years in good health and CMV-seronegative. Sequenced sample: PBMCs. The chain links TRBV6-6 to TRBJ2-3; tentatively, D is TRBD2 (6 bases). Here the CDR3 reads CASGTSQEGTDTQYF. As DNA, the CDR3 is TGTGCCAGCGGTACTAGCCAGGAAGGCACAGATACGCAGTATTTT.